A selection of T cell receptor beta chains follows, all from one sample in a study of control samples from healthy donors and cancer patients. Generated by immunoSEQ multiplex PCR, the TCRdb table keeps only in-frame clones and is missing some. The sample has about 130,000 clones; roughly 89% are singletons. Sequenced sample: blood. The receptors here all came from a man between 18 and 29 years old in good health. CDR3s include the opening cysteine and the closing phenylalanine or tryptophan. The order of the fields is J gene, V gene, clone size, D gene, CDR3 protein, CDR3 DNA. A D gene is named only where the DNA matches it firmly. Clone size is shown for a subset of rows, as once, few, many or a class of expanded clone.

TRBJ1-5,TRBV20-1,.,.,CSAIQPQHF,TGCAGTGCTATTCAGCCCCAGCATTTT
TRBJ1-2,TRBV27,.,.,CASSSDKANGYTF,TGTGCCAGCAGTTCGGACAAAGCGAATGGCTACACCTTC
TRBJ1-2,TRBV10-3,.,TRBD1,CAISRTGGGGAGVYGYTF,TGTGCCATCAGTAGGACAGGGGGCGGAGGTGCGGGCGTGTATGGCTACACCTTC
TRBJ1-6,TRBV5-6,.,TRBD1,CASSYMDRDNSPLHF,TGTGCCAGCAGTTATATGGACAGGGATAATTCACCCCTCCACTTT
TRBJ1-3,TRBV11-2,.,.,CASSLPWGSNAGNTIYF,TGTGCCAGCAGCCTGCCGTGGGGCTCAAATGCTGGAAACACCATATATTTT
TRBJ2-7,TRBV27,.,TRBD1,CASSFGTAYEQYF,TGTGCCAGCAGTTTCGGGACAGCTTACGAGCAGTACTTC
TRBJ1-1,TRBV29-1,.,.,CSVAGLGAFF,TGCAGCGTTGCAGGGTTAGGAGCTTTCTTT
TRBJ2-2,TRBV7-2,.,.,CASSLGGANTGELFF,TGTGCCAGCAGCTTAGGGGGGGCGAACACCGGGGAGCTGTTTTTT
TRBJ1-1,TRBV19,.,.,CASSIFSANTEAFF,TGTGCCAGTAGTATCTTTTCAGCGAACACTGAAGCTTTCTTT
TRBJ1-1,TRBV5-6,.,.,CASGETGLLEAFF,TGTGCCAGCGGCGAGACAGGCTTATTAGAAGCTTTCTTT
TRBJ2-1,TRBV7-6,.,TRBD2,CASSSRLAGVDYNEQFF,TGTGCCAGCAGCTCCCGACTAGCGGGGGTTGATTACAATGAGCAGTTCTTC
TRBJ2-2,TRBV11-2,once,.,CASSAANTGELFF,TGTGCCAGCAGCGCCGCGAACACCGGGGAGCTGTTTTTT
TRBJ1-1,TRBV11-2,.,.,CASSPPMSTEAFF,TGTGCCAGCAGCCCCCCTATGAGCACTGAAGCTTTCTTT
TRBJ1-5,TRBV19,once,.,CASSIPYRVVRNQPQHF,TGTGCCAGTAGTATCCCCTACAGGGTAGTAAGGAATCAGCCCCAGCATTTT
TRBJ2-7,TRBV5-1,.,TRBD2,CASSLVEIAGGEQYF,TGCGCCAGCAGCTTGGTGGAAATAGCGGGCGGCGAGCAGTACTTC
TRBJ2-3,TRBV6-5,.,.,CASSYGQLNGAQYF,TGTGCCAGCAGTTACGGTCAGCTGAACGGCGCGCAGTATTTT
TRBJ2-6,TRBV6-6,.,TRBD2,CASSSRTSGGPSGANVLTF,TGTGCCAGCAGCTCACGGACTAGCGGGGGGCCCTCTGGGGCCAACGTCCTGACTTTC
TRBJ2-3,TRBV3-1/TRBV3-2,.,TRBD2,CASSQESSSGGTDTQYF,TGTGCCAGCAGCCAAGAGTCGTCTAGCGGGGGGACAGATACGCAGTATTTT
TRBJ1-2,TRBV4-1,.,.,CASSQGTLGSYGYTF,TGCGCCAGCAGCCAAGGGACCCTCGGGAGCTATGGCTACACCTTC
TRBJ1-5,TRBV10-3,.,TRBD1,CAISRGQPNQPQHF,TGTGCCATCAGTAGGGGACAGCCCAATCAGCCCCAGCATTTT
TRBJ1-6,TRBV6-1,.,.,CASSESSYNSPLHF,TGTGCCAGCAGTGAAAGCTCCTATAATTCACCCCTCCACTTT
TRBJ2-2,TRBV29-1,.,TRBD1,CSVARGQLNTGELFF,TGCAGCGTCGCCCGGGGACAGTTAAACACCGGGGAGCTGTTTTTT
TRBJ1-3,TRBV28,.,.,CASSFPGQGNTIYF,TGTGCCAGCAGTTTCCCCGGACAGGGAAACACCATATATTTT
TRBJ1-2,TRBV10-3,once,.,CAMAAGTSYGYTF,TGTGCCATGGCGGCGGGAACTTCCTATGGCTACACCTTC
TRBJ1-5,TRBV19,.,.,CASSIIGHSNQPQHF,TGTGCCAGTAGTATCATCGGACACAGCAATCAGCCCCAGCATTTT
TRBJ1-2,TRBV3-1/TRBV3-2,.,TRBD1,CASSLEDRVGYTF,TGTGCCAGCAGCCTCGAGGACAGGGTTGGCTACACCTTC
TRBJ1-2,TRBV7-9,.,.,CASSLSAGYGYTF,TGTGCCAGCAGCTTATCGGCGGGTTATGGCTACACCTTC
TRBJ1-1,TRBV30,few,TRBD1,CAWGQVGAFF,TGTGCCTGGGGACAGGTCGGAGCTTTCTTT
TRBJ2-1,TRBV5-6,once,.,CASSLDAHAGGRDEQFF,TGTGCCAGCAGCTTGGACGCCCATGCCGGAGGCAGGGATGAGCAGTTCTTC
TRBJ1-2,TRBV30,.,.,CAWSGWQLDAGGYGYTF,TGTGCCTGGAGTGGGTGGCAACTTGATGCGGGAGGGTATGGCTACACCTTC
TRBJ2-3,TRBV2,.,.,CASGLGVDWDTQYF,TGTGCCAGCGGGTTAGGGGTAGATTGGGATACGCAGTATTTT
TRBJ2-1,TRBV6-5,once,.,CASTLVLEQFF,TGTGCCAGCACTCTAGTCCTGGAGCAGTTCTTC
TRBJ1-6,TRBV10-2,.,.,CASSENVNSPLHF,TGCGCCAGCAGTGAGAACGTTAATTCACCCCTCCACTTT
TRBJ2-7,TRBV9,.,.,CASSVSIKSSYEQYF,TGTGCCAGCAGCGTATCGATAAAGAGCTCCTACGAGCAGTACTTC
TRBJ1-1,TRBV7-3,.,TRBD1,CASSPIQRTGGLAFF,TGTGCCAGCAGCCCGATACAAAGGACAGGGGGCCTAGCTTTCTTT
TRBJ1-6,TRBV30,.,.,CAWTGAHNSPLHF,TGTGCCTGGACAGGGGCCCATAATTCACCCCTCCACTTT
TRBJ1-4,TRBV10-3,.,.,CAISEEGDNEKLFF,TGTGCCATCAGTGAGGAGGGGGATAATGAAAAACTGTTTTTT
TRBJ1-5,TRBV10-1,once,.,CARSEGRGNQPQHF,TGCGCCAGATCCGAGGGGCGCGGCAATCAGCCCCAGCATTTT
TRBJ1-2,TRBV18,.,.,CASSPAREGTIYGYTF,TGTGCCAGCTCACCTGCCCGGGAGGGAACAATCTATGGCTACACCTTC
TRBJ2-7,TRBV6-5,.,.,CASRLLGGPSYEQYF,TGTGCCAGCAGGCTCCTGGGGGGCCCTTCCTACGAGCAGTACTTC
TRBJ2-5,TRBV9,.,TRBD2,CASSRGGYQETQYF,TGTGCCAGCAGCCGGGGGGGATACCAAGAGACCCAGTACTTC
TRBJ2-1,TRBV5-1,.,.,CASSLGGLMAYSYNEQFF,TGCGCCAGCAGCTTGGGAGGGCTGATGGCCTACTCCTACAATGAGCAGTTCTTC
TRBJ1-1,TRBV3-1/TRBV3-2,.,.,CASSQGSRNTEAFF,TGTGCCAGCAGCCAAGGGAGTAGAAACACTGAAGCTTTCTTT
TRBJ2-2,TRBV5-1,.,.,CASGTAGTGELFF,TGCGCCAGCGGGACGGCAGGCACCGGGGAGCTGTTTTTT
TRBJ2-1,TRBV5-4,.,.,CASSSAKTNYNEQFF,TGTGCCAGCAGCTCAGCAAAAACCAACTACAATGAGCAGTTCTTC
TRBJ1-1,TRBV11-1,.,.,CASSSRTAWTTEAFF,TGTGCCAGCAGCTCCCGGACGGCTTGGACCACTGAAGCTTTCTTT
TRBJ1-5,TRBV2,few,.,CASSENTISNQPQHF,TGTGCCAGCAGTGAGAACACCATTAGCAATCAGCCCCAGCATTTT
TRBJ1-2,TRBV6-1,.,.,CASSDGRLGYTF,TGTGCCAGCAGTGATGGGCGACTCGGCTACACCTTC
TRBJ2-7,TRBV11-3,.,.,CASSTGQASYEQYF,TGTGCCAGCAGTACGGGACAAGCCTCCTACGAGCAGTACTTC
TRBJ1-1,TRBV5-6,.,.,CASSLTGGPYTEAFF,TGTGCCAGCAGCCTAACAGGAGGGCCGTACACTGAAGCTTTCTTT